These T cell receptor beta chains were read from a single sample in a study of blood T cells in healthy people across ages. A single record per CDR3 protein comes from TCRdb applying MiXCR to the 5' RACE reads. The data contain about 1.1 million distinct CDR3 sequences, about two fifths of them seen just once; the ten biggest clones take up around 13%. Sequences were obtained from blood. The receptors here all came from a young man in good health. Both conserved end residues are part of each CDR3. D genes are given only for firm matches. Clone size is stated in some rows and not others, as once, few, many or a class when expanded.

v_gene: TRBV4-1
d_gene: TRBD1
abundance: -
j_gene: TRBJ2-4
CDR3nt: TGCGCCAGCAGCCAAGGTCCAGACAGGGTTGGGAACATTCAGTACTTC
CDR3aa: CASSQGPDRVGNIQYF

v_gene: TRBV20-1
d_gene: -
abundance: -
j_gene: TRBJ2-3
CDR3nt: TGCAGTGCTACGCTGGATCTGCAAGATACGCAGTATTTT
CDR3aa: CSATLDLQDTQYF

v_gene: TRBV12-3/TRBV12-4
d_gene: TRBD1
abundance: few
j_gene: TRBJ1-2
CDR3nt: TGTGCCAGCAGTTTGCAGGGGGCCTCTTATGGCTACACCTTC
CDR3aa: CASSLQGASYGYTF

v_gene: TRBV5-6
d_gene: -
abundance: -
j_gene: TRBJ1-2
CDR3nt: TGTGCCAGCAGCTTGGGTTTAGGCGGGTCTACTCCCTCCTATGGCTACACCTTC
CDR3aa: CASSLGLGGSTPSYGYTF

v_gene: TRBV5-1
d_gene: -
abundance: few
j_gene: TRBJ2-1
CDR3nt: TGCGCCAGCAGCTTTTTAGGGATGAATGAGCAGTTCTTC
CDR3aa: CASSFLGMNEQFF

v_gene: TRBV2
d_gene: -
abundance: -
j_gene: TRBJ2-6
CDR3nt: TGTGCCAGCAGGCGGTTAGTTGGGGCCAACGTCCTGACTTTC
CDR3aa: CASRRLVGANVLTF

v_gene: TRBV27
d_gene: -
abundance: -
j_gene: TRBJ1-1
CDR3nt: TGTGCCAGCAGTTTTTTGTATCTGGGGAAAGGGGACACTGAAGCTTTCTTT
CDR3aa: CASSFLYLGKGDTEAFF

v_gene: TRBV12-3/TRBV12-4
d_gene: -
abundance: -
j_gene: TRBJ2-2
CDR3nt: TGTGCCAGCAATTCAGGGGCCACCGGGGAGCTGTTTTTT
CDR3aa: CASNSGATGELFF

v_gene: TRBV29-1
d_gene: TRBD1
abundance: -
j_gene: TRBJ2-2
CDR3nt: TGCAGCGTTACCCGGGACAGGGACTCCGGGGAGCTGTTTTTT
CDR3aa: CSVTRDRDSGELFF

v_gene: TRBV9
d_gene: -
abundance: -
j_gene: TRBJ2-2
CDR3nt: TGTGCCAGCAGCCTGGAAAAGCGTGGGGAGCTGTTTTTT
CDR3aa: CASSLEKRGELFF

v_gene: TRBV7-9
d_gene: TRBD1
abundance: few
j_gene: TRBJ1-2
CDR3nt: TGTGCCAGCAGACCACCAGGACAGGCTAACTATGGCTACACCTTC
CDR3aa: CASRPPGQANYGYTF

v_gene: TRBV12-3/TRBV12-4
d_gene: -
abundance: -
j_gene: TRBJ2-1
CDR3nt: TGTGCCAGCAGTCCGGGACACCCGGAGCAGTTCTTC
CDR3aa: CASSPGHPEQFF

v_gene: TRBV2
d_gene: -
abundance: -
j_gene: TRBJ2-2
CDR3nt: TGTGCCAGCAGTGTAGGGTTGCCAGGGAGTGGCACCGGGGAGCTGTTTTTT
CDR3aa: CASSVGLPGSGTGELFF

v_gene: TRBV4-2
d_gene: -
abundance: -
j_gene: TRBJ2-7
CDR3nt: TGTGCCAGCAGCCAAGAGTCAGGGTCACGGTACGAGCAGTACTTC
CDR3aa: CASSQESGSRYEQYF

v_gene: TRBV7-9
d_gene: -
abundance: few
j_gene: TRBJ2-1
CDR3nt: TGTGCCAGCAGCCCCCCGACCGACAATGAGCAGTTCTTC
CDR3aa: CASSPPTDNEQFF

v_gene: TRBV20-1
d_gene: -
abundance: -
j_gene: TRBJ1-4
CDR3nt: TGCAGTTGCTCCGTCGAAACTAATGAAAAACTGTTTTTT
CDR3aa: CSCSVETNEKLFF

v_gene: TRBV6-2/TRBV6-3
d_gene: -
abundance: few
j_gene: TRBJ1-1
CDR3nt: TGTGCCAGCACCAAGTGGGTGGAGGGTGAAGCTTTCTTT
CDR3aa: CASTKWVEGEAFF

v_gene: TRBV6-1
d_gene: TRBD1
abundance: -
j_gene: TRBJ1-1
CDR3nt: TGTGCCAGCAGAGACGACCCGCAGGGGGCGGCCGGCACTGAAGCTTTCTTT
CDR3aa: CASRDDPQGAAGTEAFF

v_gene: TRBV7-2
d_gene: -
abundance: few
j_gene: TRBJ2-3
CDR3nt: TGTGCCAGCAGCTCCGGTGGGACTAGCACAGATACGCAGTATTTT
CDR3aa: CASSSGGTSTDTQYF

v_gene: TRBV7-9
d_gene: -
abundance: few
j_gene: TRBJ1-2
CDR3nt: TGTGCCAGCAGCCAGGTAAAGGGTTCTTCCTATGGCTACACCTTC
CDR3aa: CASSQVKGSSYGYTF

v_gene: TRBV2
d_gene: -
abundance: -
j_gene: TRBJ2-3
CDR3nt: TGTGCCAGCAGTGATACGACAAACACAGATACGCAGTATTTT
CDR3aa: CASSDTTNTDTQYF

v_gene: TRBV5-1
d_gene: TRBD2
abundance: -
j_gene: TRBJ2-1
CDR3nt: TGCGCCAGCAGCTACGGGACTAGCGGGTACTCCTACAATGAGCAGTTCTTC
CDR3aa: CASSYGTSGYSYNEQFF

v_gene: TRBV5-6
d_gene: TRBD2
abundance: -
j_gene: TRBJ2-1
CDR3nt: TGTGCCAGCAGCACCCAGACTAGCAGTTGGAACTACAATGAGCAGTTCTTC
CDR3aa: CASSTQTSSWNYNEQFF

v_gene: TRBV2
d_gene: -
abundance: few
j_gene: TRBJ2-5
CDR3nt: TGTGCCAGCAGGCTGGAGACCCAGTACTTC
CDR3aa: CASRLETQYF

v_gene: TRBV21-1
d_gene: -
abundance: -
j_gene: TRBJ1-2
CDR3nt: TGTGCCAGCAGCAAAGAAAGGGTTTATGGCTACACCTTC
CDR3aa: CASSKERVYGYTF

v_gene: TRBV11-1
d_gene: -
abundance: few
j_gene: TRBJ2-2
CDR3nt: TGTGCCAGCAGCCGACAAACAACCAACACCGGGGAGCTGTTTTTT
CDR3aa: CASSRQTTNTGELFF

v_gene: TRBV6-2/TRBV6-3
d_gene: -
abundance: few
j_gene: TRBJ1-5
CDR3nt: TGTGCCAGCAGTTACTCGGCCAAAGATAGCAATCAGCCCCAGCATTTT
CDR3aa: CASSYSAKDSNQPQHF

v_gene: TRBV12-3/TRBV12-4
d_gene: -
abundance: few
j_gene: TRBJ1-6
CDR3nt: TGTGCCAGCAGTTTTGGAGGGTACGGGAATTCACCCCTCCACTTT
CDR3aa: CASSFGGYGNSPLHF

v_gene: TRBV18
d_gene: TRBD1
abundance: -
j_gene: TRBJ1-1
CDR3nt: TGTGCCAGCTCACTCGAGGGACAGGGGGTCACTGAAGCTTTCTTT
CDR3aa: CASSLEGQGVTEAFF

v_gene: TRBV5-1
d_gene: -
abundance: few
j_gene: TRBJ1-2
CDR3nt: TGCGCCAGCAGCTTGGATACAGAGGGCTCCACTAACTATGGCTACACCTTC
CDR3aa: CASSLDTEGSTNYGYTF

v_gene: TRBV4-1
d_gene: TRBD1
abundance: -
j_gene: TRBJ1-5
CDR3nt: TGCGCCAGCAGCCAGAACGACAGGGGACGCAATCAGCCCCAGCATTTT
CDR3aa: CASSQNDRGRNQPQHF

v_gene: TRBV6-5
d_gene: TRBD2
abundance: few
j_gene: TRBJ2-3
CDR3nt: TGTGCCAGCAGGTCAGCGGGGGGGAGCGCAGATACGCAGTATTTT
CDR3aa: CASRSAGGSADTQYF

v_gene: TRBV4-1
d_gene: -
abundance: -
j_gene: TRBJ2-1
CDR3nt: TGCGCCAGCAGCCAAGAGGGGGTTAGGCGGGGTGAGCAGTTCTTC
CDR3aa: CASSQEGVRRGEQFF

v_gene: TRBV2
d_gene: TRBD2
abundance: few
j_gene: TRBJ2-5
CDR3nt: TGTGCCAGCAGTGAAGGGGCTAGCGGGGGGGACCAAGAGACCCAGTACTTC
CDR3aa: CASSEGASGGDQETQYF

v_gene: TRBV29-1
d_gene: -
abundance: -
j_gene: TRBJ2-5
CDR3nt: TGCAGCGCCCTGCGGCAATTGGGAGAGACCCAGTACTTC
CDR3aa: CSALRQLGETQYF

v_gene: TRBV7-2
d_gene: -
abundance: -
j_gene: TRBJ2-1
CDR3nt: TGTGCCAGCAGCTTAGCGGGCTACAGTGAGCAGTTCTTC
CDR3aa: CASSLAGYSEQFF